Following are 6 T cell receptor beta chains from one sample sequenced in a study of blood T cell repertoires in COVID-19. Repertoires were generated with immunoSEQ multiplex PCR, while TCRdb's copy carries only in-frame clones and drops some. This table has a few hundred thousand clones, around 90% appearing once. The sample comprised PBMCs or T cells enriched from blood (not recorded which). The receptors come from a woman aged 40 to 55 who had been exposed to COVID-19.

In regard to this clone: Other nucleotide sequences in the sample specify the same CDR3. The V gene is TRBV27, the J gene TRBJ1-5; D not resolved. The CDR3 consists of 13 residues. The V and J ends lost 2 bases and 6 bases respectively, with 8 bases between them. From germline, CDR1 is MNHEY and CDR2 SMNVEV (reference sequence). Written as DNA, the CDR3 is TGTGCCAGCAGTTTAGCCGGCGGTCAGCCCCAGCATTTT. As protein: CASSLAGGQPQHF.

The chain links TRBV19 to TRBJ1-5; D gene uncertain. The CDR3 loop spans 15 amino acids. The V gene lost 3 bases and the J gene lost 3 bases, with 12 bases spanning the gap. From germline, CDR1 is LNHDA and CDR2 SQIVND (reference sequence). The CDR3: CASSIHSSYNQPQHF. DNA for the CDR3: TGTGCCAGTAGTATTCATTCCAGTTACAATCAGCCCCAGCATTTT. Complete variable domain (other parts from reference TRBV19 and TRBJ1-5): DGGITQSPKYLFRKEGQNVTLSCEQNLNHDAMYWYRQDPGQGLRLIYYSQIVNDFQKGDIAEGYSVSREKKESFPLTVTSAQKNPTAFYLCASSIHSSYNQPQHFGDGTRLSIL.

The CDR3 region is CASSPRGSLTDTQYF. DNA for the CDR3: TGTGCCAGCAGCCCCAGGGGGAGTCTCACAGATACGCAGTATTTT. The chain combines TRBV5-8 with TRBJ2-3; 7 bases match TRBD1. CDR3 length: 15 residues. After removal of 4 bases from V and 2 bases from J, the junction contained 7 bases not matched to a gene. CDR1 is SGHTS, CDR2 YDEGEE, per germline.

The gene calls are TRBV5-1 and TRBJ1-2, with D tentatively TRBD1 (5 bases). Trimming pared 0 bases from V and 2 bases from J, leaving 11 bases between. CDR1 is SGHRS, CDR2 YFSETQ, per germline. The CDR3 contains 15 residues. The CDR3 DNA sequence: TGCGCCAGCAGCTTGGCAGTGGGGCAGAACTATGGCTACACCTTC. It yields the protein CASSLAVGQNYGYTF.

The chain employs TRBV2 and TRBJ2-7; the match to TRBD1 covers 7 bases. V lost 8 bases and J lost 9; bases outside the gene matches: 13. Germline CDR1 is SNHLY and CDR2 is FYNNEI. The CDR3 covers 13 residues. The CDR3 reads CASQDRVVGRQYF. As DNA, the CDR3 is TGTGCCAGCCAAGACAGGGTGGTGGGACGGCAGTACTTC.

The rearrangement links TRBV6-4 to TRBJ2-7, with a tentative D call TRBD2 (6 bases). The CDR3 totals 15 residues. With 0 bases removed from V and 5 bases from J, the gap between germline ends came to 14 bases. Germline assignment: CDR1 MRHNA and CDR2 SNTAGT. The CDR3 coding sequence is TGTGCCAGCAGTGACTCGTCGTCGACGGGAGACGAGCAGTACGTC. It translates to CASSDSSSTGDEQYV.